This T cell receptor (beta chain) stems from a study of response to subunit inactivated influenza vaccine. The CDR3 has 12 residues. Germline V gene sequence: CDR1 DFQATT, CDR2 SNEGSKA (reference sequence). The junction had 0 bases not matched to a gene; V was cut back by 3 bases and J by 3 bases. This clonotype was detected only a few times. What it binds is not known. TCRdb ran MiXCR on the RT-PCR reads and lists one entry per CDR3 protein. The table includes roughly 500,000 distinct CDR3 sequences, more than 15% detected once. Study results and caveats: Each seasonal influenza vaccination recruits few new T cells, the authors suggested.

The sequence derives from a man aged 45-69 years who received an inactivated influenza vaccine. Sequences were derived from CD4+ T cells sorted from PBMCs, sampled roughly 24 months after vaccination. V usage is TRBV20-1 and J usage is TRBJ2-7; 9 bases are shared with TRBD1. CDR3 nucleotides: TGCAGTGCTAGGACAGGGGGCTACGAGCAGTACTTC. Translation gives CSARTGGYEQYF.